This is a list of T cell receptor beta chains from one sample in a study of blood T cell repertoires in COVID-19. Profiling relied on immunoSEQ multiplex PCR, and the TCRdb table lists in-frame clones only, not all of them. The data contain around 130,000 clones, 88% of them singletons. Sequenced: peripheral blood. The receptors were gathered from a human donor with COVID-19, enrolled during active disease. The donor label of this sample is uncertain. Both conserved end residues are part of each CDR3. Fields, in order: V gene, D gene, clone size, J gene, CDR3 DNA, CDR3 protein. D genes are given only for firm matches. The size field is filled for only some rows; it gives once, few, many or a size class.

TRBV5-6	-	-	TRBJ1-1	TGTGCCTCCGGACAGTTAATCACTGAAGCTTTCTTT	CASGQLITEAFF
TRBV2	-	-	TRBJ1-1	TGTGCCAGCAGGAGAGAACCGGGGGGGACAAGTGAAGCTTTCTTT	CASRREPGGTSEAFF
TRBV10-3	-	-	TRBJ2-7	TGTGCCATCACCGCCGGGATAGGGACTCTCTACGAGCAGTACTTC	CAITAGIGTLYEQYF
TRBV7-2	-	-	TRBJ2-7	TGTGCCAGCAGCTTAGACGGGGAAACCTACGAGCAGTACTTC	CASSLDGETYEQYF
TRBV19	TRBD1	-	TRBJ1-2	TGTGCCAGTAGTACCAGACAGGGGACAAACTATGGCTACACCTTC	CASSTRQGTNYGYTF
TRBV5-1	TRBD1	-	TRBJ2-7	TGCGCCAGCAGCTTGGACAGGGGGACATCCTACGAGCAGTACTTC	CASSLDRGTSYEQYF
TRBV6-5	TRBD2	-	TRBJ2-3	TGTGCCAGCAGGAGACGGGAGGGAGCAGATACGCAGTATTTT	CASRRREGADTQYF
TRBV10-3	-	once	TRBJ1-1	TGTGCCATCAGTGAATCAGGGGAAGGGGCTGAAGCTTTCTTT	CAISESGEGAEAFF
TRBV6-5	-	-	TRBJ2-7	TGTGCCAGCAGTTACTCCAGGGGCTCCTACGAGCAGTACTTC	CASSYSRGSYEQYF
TRBV19	-	-	TRBJ1-5	TGTGCCAGTCACCACAGGAATCAGCCCCAGCATTTT	CASHHRNQPQHF
TRBV19	TRBD1	once	TRBJ1-1	TGTGCCAGTAGTCGAGGGGGCTGGACTGAAGCTTTCTTT	CASSRGGWTEAFF
TRBV5-4	-	-	TRBJ1-2	TGTGCCAGCAGCGTCGACAGGAGTGGCTACACCTTC	CASSVDRSGYTF
TRBV18	TRBD1	-	TRBJ1-1	TGTGCCAGCAGCCAGGGACAGGGGAACACTGAAGCTTTCTTT	CASSQGQGNTEAFF
TRBV30	-	-	TRBJ1-4	TGTGCCTGGAGTATCGGTGCAACTAATGAAAAACTGTTTTTT	CAWSIGATNEKLFF
TRBV19	-	-	TRBJ1-3	TGTGCCAGTAGTTCATCGGGGGATTGGTCTGGAAACACCATATATTTT	CASSSSGDWSGNTIYF
TRBV18	-	-	TRBJ2-3	TGTGCCAGCTCACCAGAGGGCTCTAGCACAGATACGCAGTATTTT	CASSPEGSSTDTQYF
TRBV9	-	-	TRBJ2-1	TGTGCCAGCAGCGTAGATTCTAGTACTTACAATGAGCAGTTCTTC	CASSVDSSTYNEQFF
TRBV19	TRBD1	-	TRBJ1-6	TGTGCCAGTAGTATTGAGACAGGGTATTCACCCCTCCACTTT	CASSIETGYSPLHF
TRBV27	-	-	TRBJ2-7	TGTGCCAGCAGTTTACGCGGATACTACGAGCAGTACTTC	CASSLRGYYEQYF
TRBV27	-	-	TRBJ1-5	TGTGCCAGCAGTTTTTCACGGGGTCAGCCCCAGCATTTT	CASSFSRGQPQHF
TRBV3-1/TRBV3-2	-	-	TRBJ2-7	TGTGCCAGCAGCTCAGCGACTAGTTCCCCCGAGCAGTACTTC	CASSSATSSPEQYF
TRBV7-9	-	-	TRBJ1-2	TGTGCCAGCAGCTTAGCTACAGGGTTCGGAGGCTACACCTTC	CASSLATGFGGYTF
TRBV11-2	-	once	TRBJ2-1	TGTGCCAGCAGCTTTCAGGTCCAGCCCTACAATGAGCAGTTCTTC	CASSFQVQPYNEQFF
TRBV3-1/TRBV3-2	-	-	TRBJ1-1	TGTGCCAGCAGCAGTCGGAGGGACCCTGAAGCTTTCTTT	CASSSRRDPEAFF
TRBV18	TRBD1	-	TRBJ1-4	TGTGCCAGCTCACCACAGGGGGCTGAGGAAAAACTGTTTTTT	CASSPQGAEEKLFF
TRBV7-2	TRBD1	-	TRBJ2-6	TGTGCCAGCAGTTTCAGGGGGTCTGGGGCCAACGTCCTGACTTTC	CASSFRGSGANVLTF
TRBV10-1	-	-	TRBJ1-2	TGCGCCAGCAGTGAGGGAGGGAACTATGGCTACACCTTC	CASSEGGNYGYTF
TRBV4-2	TRBD2	-	TRBJ2-5	TGTGCCAGCAGCCAAGAGCAATTTAGCGGGGGGGCCTTAAAGACCCAGTACTTC	CASSQEQFSGGALKTQYF
TRBV9	-	few	TRBJ2-7	TGTGCCAGCAGCGCGGACCCCGGGGGACTCTACGAGCAGTACTTC	CASSADPGGLYEQYF
TRBV10-3	-	-	TRBJ1-5	TGTGCCATCAGTGAGTCGTTCAGGGCCCCCAATCAGCCCCAGCATTTT	CAISESFRAPNQPQHF
TRBV6-1	TRBD2	-	TRBJ2-7	TGTGCCAGCAGTGAACGGACTAGCGGGATCCATCTCTCCTACGAGCAGTACTTC	CASSERTSGIHLSYEQYF
TRBV3-1/TRBV3-2	TRBD2	-	TRBJ2-7	TGTGCCAGCAGCGGGACTAGCGGGAGGTGGGTCCCACCGGGGGAGCAGTACTTC	CASSGTSGRWVPPGEQYF
TRBV6-5	TRBD1	-	TRBJ1-6	TGTGCCACGGGACAGGGCAATTCACCCCTCCACTTT	CATGQGNSPLHF
TRBV4-1	-	-	TRBJ2-5	TGCGCCAGCAGCCAAGTTCGAGGGGAGACCCAGTACTTC	CASSQVRGETQYF
TRBV7-9	-	-	TRBJ1-4	TGTGCCAGCAGCTTATCAGGGCCATATAATGAAAAACTGTTTTTT	CASSLSGPYNEKLFF
TRBV11-3	-	-	TRBJ2-5	TGTGCCAGCAGCTTCTGGCGGGGCCACCAAGAGACCCAGTACTTC	CASSFWRGHQETQYF
TRBV4-1	TRBD1	once	TRBJ2-1	TGCGCCAGCAGCCAAGAGAGGCAGGGGGTGAACAATGAGCAGTTCTTC	CASSQERQGVNNEQFF
TRBV12-5	-	-	TRBJ2-1	TGTGCTAGTGGTTTGGTATGGTCTAGCGCAGACAATGAGCAGTTCTTC	CASGLVWSSADNEQFF
TRBV11-3	-	-	TRBJ2-3	TGTGCCAGCAGCCTAGGGGTGGGTGTGGAGACGCAGTATTTT	CASSLGVGVETQYF
TRBV19	-	-	TRBJ1-2	TGTGCCACCCGGAGCCAGGGATCTGCCCTCTATGGCTACACCTTC	CATRSQGSALYGYTF
TRBV5-4	-	-	TRBJ2-7	TGTGCCAGCAGCATTGGGACTTACGGCTCCTACGAGCAGTACTTC	CASSIGTYGSYEQYF
TRBV27	-	-	TRBJ1-4	TGTGCCAGCAGTCCCTCAACTAATGAAAAACTGTTTTTT	CASSPSTNEKLFF
TRBV19	TRBD1	-	TRBJ1-2	TGTGCCAGTAGTCTTCGACAGGGGGAAGGGGATGGCTACACCTTC	CASSLRQGEGDGYTF
TRBV3-1/TRBV3-2	TRBD2	-	TRBJ2-3	TGTGCCAGCAGCCAAGAACTGGGACTACAGGCAGATACGCAGTATTTT	CASSQELGLQADTQYF
TRBV28	-	-	TRBJ1-2	TGTGCCAGCAGCATAACCGCAGGGCGATATGGCTACACCTTC	CASSITAGRYGYTF
TRBV15	-	-	TRBJ1-2	TGTGCCACCAGCAGAGTCCTGGAGGGGTACTATGGCTACACCTTC	CATSRVLEGYYGYTF
TRBV9	-	few	TRBJ1-6	TGTGCCAGCAGCGGACAGGTTCGGAATTCACCCCTCCACTTT	CASSGQVRNSPLHF
TRBV6-5	-	-	TRBJ1-2	TGTGCCAGCAGTTACGACACAGGGTGGGAAGGCTACACCTTC	CASSYDTGWEGYTF
TRBV28	-	-	TRBJ2-7	TGTGCCAGCAGTTCGACTTCGGGCTACGAGCAGTACTTC	CASSSTSGYEQYF
TRBV4-2	-	-	TRBJ1-4	TGTGCCAGCAGCCAAGAGCGGGGACGGGAAAAACTGTTTTTT	CASSQERGREKLFF
TRBV4-1	-	-	TRBJ2-1	TGCGCCAGCAGCCAAGAATTACAGTTTGAGCAGTTCTTC	CASSQELQFEQFF
TRBV30	-	-	TRBJ1-5	TGTGCCTGGAGTGTACCCCCCGGGCCCCAGCATTTT	CAWSVPPGPQHF
TRBV19	-	once	TRBJ2-6	TGTGCCAGTAGTATTGGTGGAGTAGGTGGGGCCAACGTCCTGACTTTC	CASSIGGVGGANVLTF
TRBV29-1	TRBD1	few	TRBJ1-2	TGCAGCGTTGAAGCAGGGGGCCATGGCTACACCTTC	CSVEAGGHGYTF
TRBV19	TRBD2	-	TRBJ2-1	TGTGCCAGTATTGAGACCGGACTAGCGGGAGGCCCCTACAATGAGCAGTTCTTC	CASIETGLAGGPYNEQFF
TRBV9	-	-	TRBJ1-1	TGTGCCAGCAGCATGGACAGCAACACTGAAGCTTTCTTT	CASSMDSNTEAFF
TRBV6-5	TRBD1	-	TRBJ2-4	TGTGCCAGCATTAACGACAGGGGGCTTCAGTACTTC	CASINDRGLQYF
TRBV29-1	-	few	TRBJ1-2	TGCAGCGTGTTAACAGGCGCCTATGGCTACACCTTC	CSVLTGAYGYTF
TRBV4-1	-	-	TRBJ1-5	TGCGCCAGCAGCCAAGATATATCGGGGATAGATAGCAATCAGCCCCAGCATTTT	CASSQDISGIDSNQPQHF
TRBV18	TRBD2	-	TRBJ2-2	TGTGCCAGCTCACCTTGGGCGGGAGGAAACACCGGGGAGCTGTTTTTT	CASSPWAGGNTGELFF